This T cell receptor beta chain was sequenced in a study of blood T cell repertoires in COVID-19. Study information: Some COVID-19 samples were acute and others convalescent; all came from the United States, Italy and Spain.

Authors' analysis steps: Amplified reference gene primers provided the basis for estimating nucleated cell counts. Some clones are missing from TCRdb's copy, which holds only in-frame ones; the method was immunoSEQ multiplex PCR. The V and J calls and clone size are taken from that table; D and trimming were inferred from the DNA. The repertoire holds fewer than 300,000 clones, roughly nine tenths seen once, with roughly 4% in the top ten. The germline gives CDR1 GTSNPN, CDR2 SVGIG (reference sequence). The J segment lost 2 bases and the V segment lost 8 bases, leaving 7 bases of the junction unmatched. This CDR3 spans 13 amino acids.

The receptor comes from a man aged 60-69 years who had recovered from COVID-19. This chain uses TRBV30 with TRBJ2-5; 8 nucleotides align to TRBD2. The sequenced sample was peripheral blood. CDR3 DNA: TGTGCCGGACGCTCGGGGGGGCAAGAGACCCAGTACTTC. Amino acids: CAGRSGGQETQYF.